The source of this TCR beta chain is a study of blood T cell repertoires in COVID-19. At the level of the study: Samples of COVID-19 (acute and convalescent) were obtained from the United States, Italy and Spain. T cells, B-cell-depleted T cells, or PBMCs supplied cDNA or gDNA.

Produced via immunoSEQ multiplex PCR; TCRdb's table is partial and in-frame only. The sample shows roughly 230,000 clones, about 88% of them seen only once. This receptor was taken from a man aged 35 to 55 with acute or convalescent COVID-19. Sequenced sample: peripheral blood.

The CDR3 here is CASSIQGLAGGPNTGELFF. CDR3 nucleotide sequence: TGTGCCAGCAGCATACAGGGACTAGCGGGGGGACCGAACACCGGGGAGCTGTTTTTT. The chain joins TRBV9 to TRBJ2-2; TRBD2 matches at 15 bases. The J segment lost 0 bases and the V segment lost 4 bases, leaving 7 bases of the junction unmatched. Germline-derived CDR1 and CDR2 are SGDLS and YYNGEE. There are 19 residues in the CDR3.